These 6 T cell receptor beta chains were sequenced from one sample in a study of cytomegalovirus exposure and HLA in healthy donors. Profiled with immunoSEQ multiplex PCR; TCRdb holds only in-frame clones, not every one. The sample yields approximately 60,000 clones, about nine tenths seen once. Input material: PBMCs. The receptors originated from a young man in good health and CMV-seronegative.

CDR3 amino acids: CASSLGSGDYEQYF. The DNA for the CDR3 is TGCGCCAGCAGCTTGGGATCAGGGGATTACGAGCAGTACTTC. This chain connects TRBV5-1 to TRBJ2-7; possibly TRBD1 for D (6 bases). CDR3 size: 14 residues. Trimming took 0 bases from V and 4 from J, leaving 11 bases between them. Germline V gene sequence: CDR1 SGHRS, CDR2 YFSETQ.

The chain carries TRBV6-6 and TRBJ2-7; 10 bases fit TRBD1. The V and J ends lost 5 bases and 3 bases, in that order; junction bases with no gene match: 7. The CDR3 contains 15 residues. The germline V gene encodes CDR1 MNHNY and CDR2 SVGAGI (reference sequence). For the CDR3, the DNA is TGTGCCAGCAGTCAACCGGGACAGGGGCTCTACGAGCAGTACTTC. Translated, it gives CASSQPGQGLYEQYF.

This rearrangement joins TRBV9 to TRBJ2-1; 10 bases are shared with TRBD1. V was pared by 2 bases and J by 5 bases, with 4 bases of the junction left unmatched. This CDR3 contains 15 residues. CDR1 is SGDLS, CDR2 YYNGEE, per germline. The CDR3 bases are TGTGCCAGCAGCGTGGGGACAGGGGCTAACAATGAGCAGTTCTTC. Translated, it gives CASSVGTGANNEQFF.

The rearrangement links TRBV5-6 to TRBJ2-7; D may be TRBD2 (7 bases). CDR1 SGHDT and CDR2 YYEEEE come from the germline V gene. The CDR3 length is 15 residues. With 3 bases removed from V and 1 base from J, the gap between germline ends came to 14 bases. The CDR3 region has the DNA TGTGCCAGCAGCTGGCGGGGGCGAAATTCCTACGAGCAGTACTTC. It is translated as CASSWRGRNSYEQYF.

The CDR3 protein is CASSPPGWRENTEAFF. In DNA form, the CDR3 reads TGTGCCAGCTCACCACCGGGATGGCGGGAGAACACTGAAGCTTTCTTT. This chain links TRBV18 with TRBJ1-1; D unresolved. The V gene lost 0 bases and the J gene lost 1 base, with 12 bases spanning the gap. Germline lookup yields CDR1 KGHSH and CDR2 LQKENI. The CDR3 is 16 residues long.

The rearrangement links TRBV30 to TRBJ2-7; the match to TRBD1 covers 8 bases. V lost 3 bases, J lost 6 bases, and 1 base stayed unmatched. The CDR3 contains 11 residues. Germline CDR1 reads GTSNPN; CDR2 reads SVGIG (reference sequence). DNA for the CDR3: TGTGCCTGGAGGACAGGGGTCGAGCAGTACTTC. Its protein product is CAWRTGVEQYF.